This T cell receptor beta chain came from a study of PD-L1 blockade in urothelial cancer. Across the whole study: Atezolizumab therapy began for patients in the mid-2010s, dosed at 1,200 mg intravenously every 3 weeks. In the patient group, about 85% of the roughly 30 were males with bladder-origin urothelial cancer. Across blood samples, T cells had a median count of about 150,000. Findings of the study overall: Durable-benefit cases showed more tumor-associated blood clone expansion at 3 weeks.

V was cut by 5 bases and J by 0 bases, with 13 bases left in between. This CDR3 spans 16 amino acids. Germline-derived CDR1 and CDR2 are SNHLY and FYNNEI. Clones were sequenced by immunoSEQ multiplex PCR, and TCRdb holds only the in-frame ones, with some missing. Of 75,000 to 95,000 clones in the sample, approximately 80% were seen once. As to time point: pretreatment peripheral blood. Worth noting for this clone: Its antigen is still unknown.

V usage is TRBV2 and J usage is TRBJ1-4; unclear D gene. The source material was PBMCs, sampled around atezolizumab (anti-PD-L1) treatment. This sequence was found in a man aged 35-49 years with urothelial cancer. CDR3 DNA sequence: TGTGCCAGCAGTACCCGGGAGCCCGCAACTAATGAAAAACTGTTTTTT. Protein sequence: CASSTREPATNEKLFF.